This note documents a single T cell receptor (beta chain) sequence. Its antigen is unknown. The sample originates from a study of T cell responses to AZD1222 COVID-19 vaccine. General study results and limits: Researchers report vaccine-associated CD4 TCRs spanning spike, with dominance at 160-218 and 743-854.

TCRdb keeps only in-frame clones here, not all; method: immunoSEQ multiplex PCR. This sample yields approximately 100,000 clones, of which 90% are seen a single time; 1% to 1.5% belongs to the top ten. The germline V gene encodes CDR1 MNHEY and CDR2 SMNVEV (reference sequence). The trim removed 5 bases at V and 10 bases at J, leaving 8 bases unmatched. The CDR3 has 13 residues. The receptor was derived from an adult in good health. The starting material was peripheral blood, obtained on day 0 of AZD1222 vaccination. The chain recombines TRBV27 with TRBJ2-3; TRBD1 aligns across 8 bases. The CDR3 bases are TGTGCCAGCAGTCGCCTTGGACAGGGACCGCAGTATTTT. Translated, it gives CASSRLGQGPQYF.